Reported below is one T cell receptor (beta chain). Its specific antigen is unknown. No quality values exist for individual bases; no much larger clone is one base distant. The sample belongs to a study of OX40 agonist ivuxolimab in advanced cancers. Regarding the study in general: Ivuxolimab was an agonistic, fully human IgG2 monoclonal antibody directed against OX40 (CD134), a costimulatory receptor. Intravenous ivuxolimab was administered to patients every 2 weeks at six dose levels: 0.01, 0.1, 0.3, 1.5, 3 and 10 mg/kg. Of the approximately 53 patients in dose escalation, about 20 had hepatocellular carcinoma, about 15 had melanoma, 9 had renal cell carcinoma and 9 had head and neck cancer. A male proportion of almost 85% and a mean age of about 60 years, ranging from about 23 to 90, were recorded for the dose-escalation cohort. Patients were allowed to have had prior anti-PD-1, anti-PD-L1 or anti-CTLA-4 therapy, and approximately 37% of the dose-escalation patients had been treated with checkpoint inhibitors. Three dose-escalation patients achieved partial responses, one with hepatocellular carcinoma and two with cutaneous melanoma. The purpose of peripheral TCRbeta sequencing was to test whether ivuxolimab changed TCR sequence diversity and led to clonal T-cell expansion. The paper describes the monotherapy dose-escalation part (N = 52 patients) of the phase I trial of ivuxolimab.

Genomic DNA was extracted from sorted cells for sequencing of the TCRbeta CDR3 region. The immunoSEQ Assay was used to sequence the TCRbeta CDR3 regions. As stored in TCRdb, this immuneACCESS dataset retains in-frame rearrangements with V and J assigned. A fraction of the clones does not appear; measured against another copy, unresolved V genes explain less than half of the discrepancy, and the remainder lacks a known reason. The sample includes 30,000 or so clones, with about four fifths observed a single time. Around 21% of the sample comes from the top ten. From the cysteine through the phenylalanine, the CDR3 covers 13 amino acids. The CDR3 DNA has 39 bases and is translated from base 1. V and J are truncated by 4 bases and 6 bases respectively, leaving an intervening sequence of 9 bases. Per the germline V gene, SNHLY is the CDR1 and FYNNEI is the CDR2. The trial excluded patients who had a history of autoimmune disease or were on systemic immunosuppression. Peripheral blood for TCR sequencing was collected from all dose cohorts at baseline, on cycle 4 day 1, and on cycle 7 day 1. Samples came from an open-label, multicenter, first-in-human phase I dose-escalation trial of ivuxolimab. Adults with locally advanced or metastatic melanoma, renal cell carcinoma, hepatocellular carcinoma or head and neck squamous cell carcinoma were enrolled in the trial. CD4+ and CD8+ T cells were sorted separately from peripheral blood before TCR sequencing.

Study-wide conclusions, independent of this receptor: In partial responders in the 0.1-3.0 mg/kg groups, normalized peripheral clonal expansion was found to be among the lowest, especially among CD8+ T cells. On average, CD8+ T cells showed more expanded clones than CD4+ T cells after ivuxolimab. At doses of 0.1 to 3.0 mg/kg, clonal expansion of both CD4+ and CD8+ blood T cells was observed from baseline to week 6. Which antigens the clonally expanded peripheral T cells were specific for was not determined. Low levels of normalized T-cell clonal expansion were also shown by some nonresponding patients.

This receptor was taken from an adult with an advanced solid tumor such as melanoma, head and neck, liver or kidney cancer. Sequencing was performed on CD4+ or CD8+ T cells sorted from blood, taken in a trial of the OX40 agonist ivuxolimab. The rearranged segments are TRBV2 and TRBJ1-4; the D gene is unclear. CDR3 protein: CASSVLPDEKLFF. The DNA reads as follows: TGTGCCAGCAGTGTTCTCCCTGATGAAAAACTGTTTTTT.